This paragraph reports one T cell receptor (beta chain). This clonotype was found many times. What this receptor recognizes is not known. Within one base of it there is no much larger clone, and no base qualities were kept. This entry comes from a study of T cell repertoires in cytomegalovirus infection (dated by TCRdb to the late 2010s). General notes on the study: Because public TCR beta signatures pointed to carriage of CMV infection together with the matching HLA type, the HLA type of each donor mattered for the analysis.

The sequencing machine was an Illumina HiSeq 1500. The public sequencing data were trimmed at Q25 with fastp and processed into clonotypes with MiXCR by TCRdb, which kept only in-frame beta chains. CDR3 protein duplicates are merged, each entry listing the most common genes and DNA. The sample contains roughly 500,000 distinct CDR3 sequences, about 11% of them found a single time. The top ten constitute 10% of the sample. The V and J ends are trimmed by 5 bases and 1 base, leaving 17 bases between them. The CDR3 holds 16 amino acids from the cysteine to the phenylalanine. Only CDR3 DNA remains: 48 bases, in frame from the first base. Based on the germline V gene, the CDR1 and CDR2 sequences are MNHNS and SASEGT. The study at large found these results: In both this cohort and an independent cohort of some 370 donors, the cumulative frequency of public TCR beta family members distinguished carriers of CMV infection plus the relevant HLA type. In the ex vivo response, HLA-C-restricted CMV-specific TCR beta clonotypes were dominant, and in two of eight donors the single most frequent clonotype came from this HLA-C-restricted group.

The chain links TRBV6-1 with TRBJ1-1; tentative D gene TRBD1, with 5 bases matching. This clonotype was sampled from a human donor in good health (CMV status not recorded). Some clones in this sample may be carry-over from other donors' samples. The sample taken for sequencing was PBMCs. CDR3 region: CASSSFSRAANTEAFF. The bases are TGTGCCAGCAGTTCATTCTCCAGGGCAGCGAACACTGAAGCTTTCTTT.